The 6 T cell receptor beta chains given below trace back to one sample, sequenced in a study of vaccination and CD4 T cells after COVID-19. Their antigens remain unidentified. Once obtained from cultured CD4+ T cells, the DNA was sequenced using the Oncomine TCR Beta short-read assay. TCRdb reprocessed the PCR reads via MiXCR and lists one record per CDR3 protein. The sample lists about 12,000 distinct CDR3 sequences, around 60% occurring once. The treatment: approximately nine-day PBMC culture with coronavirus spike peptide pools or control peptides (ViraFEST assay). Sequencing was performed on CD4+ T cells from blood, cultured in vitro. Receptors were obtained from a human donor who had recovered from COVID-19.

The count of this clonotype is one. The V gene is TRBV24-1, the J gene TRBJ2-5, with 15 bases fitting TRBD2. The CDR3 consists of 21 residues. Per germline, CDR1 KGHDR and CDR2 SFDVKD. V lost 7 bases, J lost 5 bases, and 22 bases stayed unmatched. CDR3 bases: TGTGCCACCAGGGATCCGGTTTCGCCGTGGACTAGCGGGAGGGCCGGGGAGACCCAGTACTTC. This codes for CATRDPVSPWTSGRAGETQYF.

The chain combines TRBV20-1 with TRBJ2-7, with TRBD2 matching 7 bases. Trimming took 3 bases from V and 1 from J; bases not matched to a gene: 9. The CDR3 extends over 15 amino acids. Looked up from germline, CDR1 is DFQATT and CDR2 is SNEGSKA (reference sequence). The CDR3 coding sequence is TGCAGTGCTAGGAGTCCAGCGGGAACTTCCTACGAGCAGTACTTC. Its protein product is CSARSPAGTSYEQYF.

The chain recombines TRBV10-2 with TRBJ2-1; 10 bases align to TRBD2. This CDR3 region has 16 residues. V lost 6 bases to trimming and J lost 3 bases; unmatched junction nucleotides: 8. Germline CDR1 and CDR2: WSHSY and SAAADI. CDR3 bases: TGCGCCAGCAGCCAACCGGGACTAGCGTTCTACAATGAGCAGTTCTTC. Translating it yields CASSQPGLAFYNEQFF.

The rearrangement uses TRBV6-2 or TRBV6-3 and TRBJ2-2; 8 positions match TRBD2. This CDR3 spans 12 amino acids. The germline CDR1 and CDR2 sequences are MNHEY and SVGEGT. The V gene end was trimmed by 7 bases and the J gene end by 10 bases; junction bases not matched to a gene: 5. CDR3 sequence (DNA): TGTGCCAGCACCTCAGCGGGGGTGGAGCTGTTTTTT. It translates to CASTSAGVELFF.

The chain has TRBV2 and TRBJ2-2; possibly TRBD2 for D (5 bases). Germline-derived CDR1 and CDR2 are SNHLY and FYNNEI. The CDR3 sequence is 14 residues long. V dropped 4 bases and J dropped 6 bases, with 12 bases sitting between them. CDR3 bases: TGTGCCAGCAGTGGGGCGCTAGCCCCCGGGGAGCTGTTTTTT. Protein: CASSGALAPGELFF. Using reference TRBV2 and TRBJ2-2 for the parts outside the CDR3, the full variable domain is EPEVTQTPSHQVTQMGQEVILRCVPISNHLYFYWYRQILGQKVEFLVSFYNNEISEKSEIFDDQFSVERPDGSNFTLKIRSTKLEDSAMYFCASSGALAPGELFFGEGSRLTVL.

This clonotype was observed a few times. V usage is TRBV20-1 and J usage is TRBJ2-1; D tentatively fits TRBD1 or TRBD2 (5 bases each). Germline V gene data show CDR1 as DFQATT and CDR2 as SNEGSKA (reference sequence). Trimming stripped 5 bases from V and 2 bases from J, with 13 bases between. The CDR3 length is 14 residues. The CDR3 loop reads CSAHRDPTYNEQFF. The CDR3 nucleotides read TGCAGTGCTCACCGGGACCCAACCTACAATGAGCAGTTCTTC.